The TCR beta chain described here comes from a study of OX40 agonist ivuxolimab in advanced cancers. About the study: Treatment received earlier with anti-PD-1, anti-PD-L1 or anti-CTLA-4 agents was allowed, and more than 30% had some. Findings of the study overall: At 0.1 to 3.0 mg/kg and by week 6, clonal expansion occurred in CD4+ and CD8+ blood T cells. Antigens targeted by the expanded peripheral T cells were not determined.

V shed 0 bases and J shed 6 bases, with 12 bases lying between them. CDR1 SGHTS and CDR2 YDEGEE come from the germline V gene. The CDR3 contains 15 residues. Collection of blood occurred at baseline, at cycle 4 day 1, and at cycle 7 day 1. Regarding this clone: The target antigen is unknown.

TCRdb's copy holds only in-frame clones and misses some; the assay was immunoSEQ multiplex PCR. The data show over 60,000 clones, with around 86% seen just once and roughly 0.62% held by the top ten. The sequenced sample was CD4+ or CD8+ T cells sorted from blood, obtained in a trial of the OX40 agonist ivuxolimab. The rearrangement joins TRBV5-8 to TRBJ1-4; D gene ambiguous. This sequence was found in an adult with an advanced solid tumor such as melanoma, head and neck, liver or kidney cancer. The CDR3 protein is CASSLARSDDEKLFF. The CDR3 bases are TGTGCCAGCAGCTTGGCCCGGTCTGATGATGAAAAACTGTTTTTT.